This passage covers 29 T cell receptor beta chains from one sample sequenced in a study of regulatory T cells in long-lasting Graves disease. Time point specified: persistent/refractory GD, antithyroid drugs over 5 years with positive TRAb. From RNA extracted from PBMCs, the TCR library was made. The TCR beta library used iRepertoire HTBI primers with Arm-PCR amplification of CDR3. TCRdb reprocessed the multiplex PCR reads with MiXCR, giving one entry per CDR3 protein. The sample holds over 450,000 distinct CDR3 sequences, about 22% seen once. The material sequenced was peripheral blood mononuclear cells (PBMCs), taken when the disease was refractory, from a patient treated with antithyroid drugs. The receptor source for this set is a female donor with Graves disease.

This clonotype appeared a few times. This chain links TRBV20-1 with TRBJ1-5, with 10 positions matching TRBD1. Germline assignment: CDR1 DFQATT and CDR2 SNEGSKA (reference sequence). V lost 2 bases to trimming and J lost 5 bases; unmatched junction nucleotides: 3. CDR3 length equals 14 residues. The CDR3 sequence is CSARPGQGHQPQHF. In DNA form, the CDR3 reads TGCAGTGCTAGACCGGGACAGGGGCATCAGCCCCAGCATTTT.

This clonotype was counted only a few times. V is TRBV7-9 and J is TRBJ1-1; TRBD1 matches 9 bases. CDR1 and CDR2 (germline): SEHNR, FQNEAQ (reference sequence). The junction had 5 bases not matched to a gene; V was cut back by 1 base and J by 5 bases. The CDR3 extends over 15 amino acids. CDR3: CASSLEQGAVTEAFF. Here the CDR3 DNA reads TGTGCCAGCAGCTTAGAACAGGGGGCAGTGACTGAAGCTTTCTTT.

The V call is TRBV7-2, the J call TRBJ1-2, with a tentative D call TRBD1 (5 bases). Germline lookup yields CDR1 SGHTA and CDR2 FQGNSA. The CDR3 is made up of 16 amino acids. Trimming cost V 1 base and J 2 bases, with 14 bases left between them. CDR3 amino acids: CASSLVPGGGNYGYTF. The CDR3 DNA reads TGTGCCAGCAGCTTAGTTCCTGGCGGGGGAAACTATGGCTACACCTTC.

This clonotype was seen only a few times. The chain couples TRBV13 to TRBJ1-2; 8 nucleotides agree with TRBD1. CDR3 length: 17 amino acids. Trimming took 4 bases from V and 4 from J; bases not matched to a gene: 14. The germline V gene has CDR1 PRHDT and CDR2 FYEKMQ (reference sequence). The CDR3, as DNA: TGTGCCAGCAGCTCAAAACGTTGGACAGGGCTAGCCTATGGCTACACCTTC. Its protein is CASSSKRWTGLAYGYTF.

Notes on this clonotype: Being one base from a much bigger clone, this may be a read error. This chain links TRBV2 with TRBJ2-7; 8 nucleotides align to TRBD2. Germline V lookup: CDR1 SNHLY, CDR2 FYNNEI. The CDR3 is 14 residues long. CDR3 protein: CTSSDSGAYREQYF. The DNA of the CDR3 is TGTACCAGCAGCGATAGCGGGGCCTATAGAGAGCAGTACTTC.

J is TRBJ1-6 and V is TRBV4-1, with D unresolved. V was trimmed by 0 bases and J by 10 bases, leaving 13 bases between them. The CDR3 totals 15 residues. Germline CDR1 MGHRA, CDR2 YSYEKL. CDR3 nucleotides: TGCGCCAGCAGCCAAGAAGGACTGCCCGGATCACCCCTCCACTTT. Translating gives CASSQEGLPGSPLHF.

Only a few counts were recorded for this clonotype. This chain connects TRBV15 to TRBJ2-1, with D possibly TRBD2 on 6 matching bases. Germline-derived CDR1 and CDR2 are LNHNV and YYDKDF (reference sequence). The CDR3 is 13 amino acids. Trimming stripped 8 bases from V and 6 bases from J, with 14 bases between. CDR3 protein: CATRESLINEQFF. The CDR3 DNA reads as TGTGCCACCCGGGAGAGCTTGATCAATGAGCAGTTCTTC.

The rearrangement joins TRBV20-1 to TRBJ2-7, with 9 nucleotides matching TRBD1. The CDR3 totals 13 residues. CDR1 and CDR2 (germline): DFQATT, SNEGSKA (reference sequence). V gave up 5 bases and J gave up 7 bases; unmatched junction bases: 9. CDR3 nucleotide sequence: TGCAGTGCTGACCTACAGGGGGCGCGGGAGCAGTACTTC. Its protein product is CSADLQGAREQYF.

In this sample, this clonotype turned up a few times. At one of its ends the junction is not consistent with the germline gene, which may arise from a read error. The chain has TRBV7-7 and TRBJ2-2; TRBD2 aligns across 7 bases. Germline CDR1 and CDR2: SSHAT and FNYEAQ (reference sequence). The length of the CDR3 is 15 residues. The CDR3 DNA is TGTGCTAGCAGCTTGTTGGCGGGAGAGTCCGGGGAGCTGTTTTTT. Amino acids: CASSLLAGESGELFF.

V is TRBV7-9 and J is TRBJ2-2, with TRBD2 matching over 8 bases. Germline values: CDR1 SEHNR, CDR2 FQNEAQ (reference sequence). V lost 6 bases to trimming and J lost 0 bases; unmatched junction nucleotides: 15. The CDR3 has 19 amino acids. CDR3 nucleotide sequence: TGTGCCAGCAGACCTATAGCGGGGAGACTCCGTCCGAACACCGGGGAGCTGTTTTTT. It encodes CASRPIAGRLRPNTGELFF.

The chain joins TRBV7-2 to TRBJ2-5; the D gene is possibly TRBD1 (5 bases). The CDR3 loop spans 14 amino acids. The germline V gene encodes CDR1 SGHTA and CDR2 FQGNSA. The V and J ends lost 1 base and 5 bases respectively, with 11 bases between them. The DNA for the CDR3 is TGTGCCAGCAGCTTAGACAGGATCACGGAGACCCAGTACTTC. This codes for CASSLDRITETQYF.

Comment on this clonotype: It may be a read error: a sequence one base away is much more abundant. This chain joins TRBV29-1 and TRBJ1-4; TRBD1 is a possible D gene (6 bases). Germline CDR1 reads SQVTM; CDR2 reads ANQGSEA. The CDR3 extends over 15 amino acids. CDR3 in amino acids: CSVMQGIATNGKLFF. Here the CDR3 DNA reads TGCAGCGTTATGCAGGGGATTGCAACTAATGGAAAACTGTTTTTT.

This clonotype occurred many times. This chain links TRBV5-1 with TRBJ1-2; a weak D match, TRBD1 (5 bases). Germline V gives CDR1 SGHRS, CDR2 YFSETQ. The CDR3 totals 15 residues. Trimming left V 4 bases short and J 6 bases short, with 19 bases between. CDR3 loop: CASSLGPTAGDGYTF. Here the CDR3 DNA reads TGCGCCAGCAGCCTGGGACCGACGGCCGGGGATGGCTACACCTTC.

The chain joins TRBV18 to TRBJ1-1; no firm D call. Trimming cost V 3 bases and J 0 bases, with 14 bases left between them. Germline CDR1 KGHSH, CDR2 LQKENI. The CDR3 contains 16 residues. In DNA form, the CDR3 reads TGTGCCAGCTCACCCCAAACGACGGCCATGAACACTGAAGCTTTCTTT. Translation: CASSPQTTAMNTEAFF.

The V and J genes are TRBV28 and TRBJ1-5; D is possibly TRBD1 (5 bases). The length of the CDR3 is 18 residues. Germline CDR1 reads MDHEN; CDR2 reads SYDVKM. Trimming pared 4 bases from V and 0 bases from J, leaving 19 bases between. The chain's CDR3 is CASSSRSTGDFSNQPQHF. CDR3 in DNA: TGTGCCAGCAGTTCCCGCTCAACAGGCGACTTTAGCAATCAGCCCCAGCATTTT.

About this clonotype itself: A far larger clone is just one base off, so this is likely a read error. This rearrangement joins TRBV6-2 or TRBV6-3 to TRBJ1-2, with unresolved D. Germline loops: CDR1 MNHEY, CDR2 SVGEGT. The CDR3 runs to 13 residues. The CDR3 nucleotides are TGTACCAGCAGTGAAGGACTGAACTATGGCTACACCTTC. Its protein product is CTSSEGLNYGYTF.

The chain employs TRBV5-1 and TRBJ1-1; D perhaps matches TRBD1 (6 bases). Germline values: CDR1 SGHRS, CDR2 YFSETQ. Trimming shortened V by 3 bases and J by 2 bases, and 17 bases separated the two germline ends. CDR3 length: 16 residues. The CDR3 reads CASSSAPGATNTEAFF. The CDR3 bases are TGCGCCAGCAGCTCGGCCCCGGGGGCCACCAACACTGAAGCTTTCTTT.

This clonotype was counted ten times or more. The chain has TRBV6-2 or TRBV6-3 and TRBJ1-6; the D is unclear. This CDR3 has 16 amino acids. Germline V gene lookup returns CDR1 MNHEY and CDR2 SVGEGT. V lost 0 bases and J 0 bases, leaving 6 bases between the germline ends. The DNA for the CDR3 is TGTGCCAGCAGTTACTCGCGGAGCTCCTATAATTCACCCCTCCACTTT. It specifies CASSYSRSSYNSPLHF.

The CDR3 sequence is CAISESGGTHGYTF. In DNA form, the CDR3 reads TGTGCCATCAGTGAGTCAGGGGGGACCCATGGCTACACCTTC. V and J are TRBV10-3 and TRBJ1-2, with a possible D match to TRBD1 (6 bases). The CDR3 sequence is 14 residues long. From germline, CDR1 is ENHRY and CDR2 SYGVKD. V lost 0 bases, J lost 6 bases, and 11 bases lay in between.

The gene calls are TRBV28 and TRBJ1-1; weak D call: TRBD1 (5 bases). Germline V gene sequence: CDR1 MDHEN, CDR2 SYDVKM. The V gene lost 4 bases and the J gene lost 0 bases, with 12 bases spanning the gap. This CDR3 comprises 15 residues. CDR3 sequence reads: CASSSLGVLNTEAFF. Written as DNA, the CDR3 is TGTGCCAGCAGTTCCCTGGGGGTACTGAACACTGAAGCTTTCTTT.

The CDR3 loop is CASRKQGVGTEAFF. CDR3 bases: TGTGCCAGCAGAAAACAGGGAGTAGGCACTGAAGCTTTCTTT. The rearrangement uses TRBV7-2 and TRBJ1-1, with D possibly matching TRBD1 (6 bases). Germline loops: CDR1 SGHTA, CDR2 FQGNSA. Trimming took 6 bases from V and 4 from J, leaving 15 bases between them. CDR3 size: 14 residues.

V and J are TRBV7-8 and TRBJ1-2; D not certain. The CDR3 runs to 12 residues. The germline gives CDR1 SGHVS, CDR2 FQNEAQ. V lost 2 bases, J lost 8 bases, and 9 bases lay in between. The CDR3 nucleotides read TGTGCCAGCAGCTTATTCGGACGGGGCTACACCTTC. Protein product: CASSLFGRGYTF.

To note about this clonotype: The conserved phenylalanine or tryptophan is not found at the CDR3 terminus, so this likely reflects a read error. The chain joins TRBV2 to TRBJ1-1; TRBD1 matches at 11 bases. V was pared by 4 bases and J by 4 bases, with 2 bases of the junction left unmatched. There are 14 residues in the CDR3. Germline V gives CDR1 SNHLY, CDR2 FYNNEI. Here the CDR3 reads CASSGGTGGTEAFS. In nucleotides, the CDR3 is TGTGCCAGCAGTGGGGGGACAGGGGGCACTGAAGCTTTCTCT.

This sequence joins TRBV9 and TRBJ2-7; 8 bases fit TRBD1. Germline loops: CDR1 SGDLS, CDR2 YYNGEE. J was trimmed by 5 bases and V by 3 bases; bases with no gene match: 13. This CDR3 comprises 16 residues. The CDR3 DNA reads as TGTGCCAGCAGCGGAGGGCCCAGGACAGGGTCCCACGAGCAGTACTTC. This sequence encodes CASSGGPRTGSHEQYF. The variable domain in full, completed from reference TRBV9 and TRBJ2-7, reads DSGVTQTPKHLITATGQRVTLRCSPRSGDLSVYWYQQSLDQGLQFLIQYYNGEERAKGNILERFSAQQFPDLHSELNLSSLELGDSALYFCASSGGPRTGSHEQYFGPGTRLTVT.

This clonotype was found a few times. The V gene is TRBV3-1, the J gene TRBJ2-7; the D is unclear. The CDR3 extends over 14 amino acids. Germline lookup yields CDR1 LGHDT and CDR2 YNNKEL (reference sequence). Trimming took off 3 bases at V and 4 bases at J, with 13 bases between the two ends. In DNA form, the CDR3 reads TGTGCCAGCAGCCATGTAGGGTTGGGGTACGAGCAGTACTTC. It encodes CASSHVGLGYEQYF.

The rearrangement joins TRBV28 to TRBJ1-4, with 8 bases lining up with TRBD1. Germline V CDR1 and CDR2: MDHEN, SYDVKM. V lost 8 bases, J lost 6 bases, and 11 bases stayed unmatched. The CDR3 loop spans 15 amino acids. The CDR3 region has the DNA TGTGCCAGCGGCCAGGGGGCTGATTTGGATGAAAAACTGTTTTTT. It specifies CASGQGADLDEKLFF.

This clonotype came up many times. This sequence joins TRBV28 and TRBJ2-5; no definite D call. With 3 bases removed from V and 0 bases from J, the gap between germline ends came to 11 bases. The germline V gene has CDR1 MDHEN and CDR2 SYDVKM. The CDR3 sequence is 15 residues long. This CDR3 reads CASSLRPRYQETQYF. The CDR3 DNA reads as TGTGCCAGCAGTTTGAGGCCTAGGTACCAAGAGACCCAGTACTTC.

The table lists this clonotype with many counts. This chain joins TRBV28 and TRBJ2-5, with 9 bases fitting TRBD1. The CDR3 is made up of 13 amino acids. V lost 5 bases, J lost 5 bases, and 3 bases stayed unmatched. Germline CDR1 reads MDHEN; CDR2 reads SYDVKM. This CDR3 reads CASSHRGRETQYF. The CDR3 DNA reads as TGTGCCAGCAGTCACAGGGGGCGGGAGACCCAGTACTTC.

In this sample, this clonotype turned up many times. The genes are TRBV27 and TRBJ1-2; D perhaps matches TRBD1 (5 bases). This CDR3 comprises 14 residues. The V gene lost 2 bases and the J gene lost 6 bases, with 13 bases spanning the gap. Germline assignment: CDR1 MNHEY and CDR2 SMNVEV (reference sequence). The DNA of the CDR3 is TGTGCCAGCAGTTTAATTCGGGGGACTAATGGCTACACCTTC. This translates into CASSLIRGTNGYTF.